Shown below are 28 T cell receptor beta chains from a single sample sequenced in a study of OX40 agonist ivuxolimab in advanced cancers. Only in-frame clones appear in the TCRdb table, and some are missing; sequencing was by immunoSEQ multiplex PCR. The table has under 35,000 clones, roughly 84% seen once. The sequences come from CD4+ or CD8+ T cells sorted from blood, collected in a trial of the OX40 agonist ivuxolimab. The receptors derive from an adult with an advanced solid tumor such as melanoma, head and neck, liver or kidney cancer.

The chain is built from TRBV9 and TRBJ2-6; D possibly corresponds to TRBD2 (5 bases). V gave up 3 bases and J gave up 4 bases, with 8 bases separating them. In germline, CDR1 is SGDLS, CDR2 YYNGEE. The length of the CDR3 is 14 residues. CDR3: CASSEEGGANVLTF. The DNA for the CDR3 is TGTGCCAGCAGCGAAGAGGGAGGGGCCAACGTCCTGACTTTC.

The chain is built from TRBV4-1 and TRBJ1-4; perhaps TRBD1 as D (5 bases). Germline V CDR1 and CDR2: MGHRA, YSYEKL. V lost 5 bases and J lost 7, with 11 bases in between. The CDR3 is 13 amino acids. The CDR3, as DNA: TGCGCCAGCAGCTCTCGCGGGGGTGAAAAACTGTTTTTT. It specifies CASSSRGGEKLFF.

Regarding this clone: The junction and the germline gene differ at one end; a read error may be behind it. The chain recombines TRBV5-3 with TRBJ2-7, with 7 bases that match TRBD1. TRBV5-3 is marked as an open reading frame, function uncertain. The CDR3 is made up of 14 amino acids. CDR3 nucleotide sequence: TGTGCCAGAAGCTTGGGTAACAGGGGATGTGCGGGCAACTTC. It encodes CARSLGNRGCAGNF.

This rearrangement joins TRBV29-1 to TRBJ2-7; 13 bases fit TRBD2. The V gene's germline CDR1 is SQVTM and CDR2 ANQGSEA. The CDR3 length is 13 residues. The trim removed 4 bases at V and 3 bases at J, leaving 0 bases unmatched. In DNA form, the CDR3 reads TGCAGCGTTGGACTAGCGGGAGGCTACGAGCAGTACTTC. Its protein is CSVGLAGGYEQYF.

The chain couples TRBV29-1 to TRBJ1-1; 9 bases line up with TRBD1. The CDR3 is 12 residues long. V trimming: 6 bases; J trimming: 4 bases; junction bases outside the gene matches: 3. Germline CDR1 reads SQVTM; CDR2 reads ANQGSEA. The CDR3 DNA reads as TGCAGCGTCTACAGGGGGCCCACTGAAGCTTTCTTT. Translation: CSVYRGPTEAFF. The full variable domain, with the rest looked up from reference TRBV29-1 and TRBJ1-1, is SAVISQKPSRDICQRGTSLTIQCQVDSQVTMMFWYRQQPGQSLTLIATANQGSEATYESGFVIDKFPISRPNLTFSTLTVSNMSPEDSSIYLCSVYRGPTEAFFGQGTRLTVV.

V usage is TRBV2 and J usage is TRBJ2-1; weak D call: TRBD1 (8 bases). Germline V gene sequence: CDR1 SNHLY, CDR2 FYNNEI. The CDR3 loop spans 17 amino acids. V gave up 1 base and J gave up 9 bases, with 22 bases separating them. The CDR3 spells CASSEGPPWTGRVEQFF. CDR3 coding DNA: TGTGCCAGCAGTGAAGGGCCCCCTTGGACAGGGAGGGTTGAGCAGTTCTTC.

The chain joins TRBV7-9 to TRBJ2-3; 12 bases fit TRBD2. Trimming cost V 6 bases and J 6 bases; bases outside gene matches: 10. The CDR3 length is 16 residues. The germline V gene has CDR1 SEHNR and CDR2 FQNEAQ (reference sequence). CDR3 residues: CASRPRLAGEGDTQYF. The CDR3 DNA reads TGTGCCAGCAGACCTCGACTAGCGGGAGAGGGGGATACGCAGTATTTT. Supplemented by reference TRBV7-9 and TRBJ2-3, the full variable domain reads DTGVSQNPRHKITKRGQNVTFRCDPISEHNRLYWYRQTLGQGPEFLTYFQNEAQLEKSRLLSDRFSAERPKGSFSTLEIQRTEQGDSAMYLCASRPRLAGEGDTQYFGPGTRLTVL.

This clone was picked up one time. The V and J genes are TRBV6-1 and TRBJ2-2; weak D call: TRBD2 (6 bases). CDR1 MNHNS and CDR2 SASEGT come from the germline V gene. The CDR3 contains 13 residues. V was trimmed by 3 bases and J by 6 bases, leaving 8 bases between them. In nucleotides, the CDR3 is TGTGCCAGCAGTGAGAGGGAGGCCGGGGAGCTGTTTTTT. This codes for CASSEREAGELFF.

This chain connects TRBV9 to TRBJ2-1; D unresolved. The CDR3 sequence is 12 residues long. Deletions cut 0 bases from V and 8 bases from J, with 6 bases between. Germline CDR1 SGDLS, CDR2 YYNGEE. This CDR3 reads CASSVVAHEQFF. The DNA of the CDR3 is TGTGCCAGCAGCGTAGTAGCACATGAGCAGTTCTTC.

This CDR3 is CASSLGPTAGRTDTQYF. The CDR3 DNA follows: TGCGCCAGCAGCCTCGGGCCCACGGCGGGGCGCACAGATACGCAGTATTTT. This chain joins TRBV5-1 and TRBJ2-3; possible D gene TRBD2, 6 bases. Trimming left V 4 bases short and J 1 base short, with 19 bases between. CDR1 is SGHRS and CDR2 is YFSETQ in the germline V gene. The CDR3 is 17 residues long.

V and J are TRBV5-1 and TRBJ1-2; 10 bases map to TRBD1. The V gene end was trimmed by 4 bases and the J gene end by 3 bases; junction bases not matched to a gene: 3. Germline CDR1 is SGHRS and CDR2 is YFSETQ. The length of the CDR3 is 14 residues. DNA for the CDR3: TGCGCCAGCAGCACCGGGACAGGGGACTATGGCTACACCTTC. Its protein is CASSTGTGDYGYTF. Full variable domain (missing parts from reference TRBV5-1 and TRBJ1-2): KAGVTQTPRYLIKTRGQQVTLSCSPISGHRSVSWYQQTPGQGLQFLFEYFSETQRNKGNFPGRFSGRQFSNSRSEMNVSTLELGDSALYLCASSTGTGDYGYTFGSGTRLTVV.

V is TRBV4-1 and J is TRBJ2-7; possible D gene TRBD1, 6 bases. V lost 4 bases, J lost 7 bases, and 20 bases lay in between. The CDR3 runs to 15 residues. The germline V gene encodes CDR1 MGHRA and CDR2 YSYEKL. CDR3 residues: CASSLGTRTSWEQYF. CDR3 in DNA: TGCGCCAGCAGCCTCGGGACAAGGACGTCGTGGGAGCAGTACTTC.

The chain is built from TRBV7-3 and TRBJ2-7; perhaps TRBD1 as D (5 bases). CDR3 length: 15 amino acids. V gave up 2 bases and J gave up 0 bases, with 11 bases separating them. Germline V gene lookup returns CDR1 SGHTA and CDR2 FQGTGA. The DNA of the CDR3 is TGTGCCAGCAGCTTATGGGGCAGGGCCTCCTACGAGCAGTACTTC. Translated: CASSLWGRASYEQYF.

The chain combines TRBV19 with TRBJ1-2, with D unresolved. The CDR3 runs to 15 residues. From germline, CDR1 is LNHDA and CDR2 SQIVND (reference sequence). V gave up 5 bases and J gave up 4 bases, with 17 bases separating them. The CDR3 reads CASSPPSSGFYGYTF. CDR3 nucleotides: TGTGCCAGTAGTCCCCCTTCCTCCGGGTTCTATGGCTACACCTTC.

The chain combines TRBV5-6 with TRBJ1-2; TRBD1 agrees at 7 bases. The CDR3 has 16 amino acids. Germline loops: CDR1 SGHDT, CDR2 YYEEEE. V lost 0 bases to trimming and J lost 4 bases; unmatched junction nucleotides: 9. CDR3 amino acids: CASSLASAGGIYGYTF. Here the CDR3 DNA reads TGTGCCAGCAGCTTGGCCTCGGCAGGGGGGATCTATGGCTACACCTTC.

This chain links TRBV27 with TRBJ2-7; TRBD1 agrees at 8 bases. Germline assignment: CDR1 MNHEY and CDR2 SMNVEV (reference sequence). The CDR3 spans 15 residues. The J segment lost 0 bases and the V segment lost 5 bases, leaving 6 bases of the junction unmatched. The CDR3 region is CASSITGTGSYEQYF. The CDR3 nucleotides are TGTGCCAGCAGTATAACCGGGACAGGCTCCTACGAGCAGTACTTC.

This sequence joins TRBV29-1 and TRBJ2-5; 7 nucleotides agree with TRBD1. Losses at the gene ends were 6 bases for V and 2 bases for J; bases not matched to a gene: 9. The CDR3 runs 14 residues. Germline values: CDR1 SQVTM, CDR2 ANQGSEA. The DNA of the CDR3 is TGCAGCGTCCCCCTCACGACAGGGCAAGAGACCCAGTACTTC. Its translation: CSVPLTTGQETQYF.

This chain connects TRBV19 to TRBJ2-7, with D perhaps matching TRBD2 (6 bases). Germline V gives CDR1 LNHDA, CDR2 SQIVND (reference sequence). Trimming took 7 bases from V and 5 from J, leaving 15 bases between them. The CDR3 spans 13 residues. CDR3 amino acids: CASTRGGLNEQYF. For the CDR3, the DNA is TGTGCCAGTACTCGAGGAGGGTTGAACGAGCAGTACTTC. Full variable domain (rest looked up from reference TRBV19 and TRBJ2-7): DGGITQSPKYLFRKEGQNVTLSCEQNLNHDAMYWYRQDPGQGLRLIYYSQIVNDFQKGDIAEGYSVSREKKESFPLTVTSAQKNPTAFYLCASTRGGLNEQYFGPGTRLTVT.

This clone was detected a few times. This sequence joins TRBV27 and TRBJ2-7; D is undetermined. V lost 6 bases, J lost 6 bases, and 21 bases lay in between. The germline CDR1 and CDR2 sequences are MNHEY and SMNVEV (reference sequence). This CDR3 spans 15 amino acids. As DNA, the CDR3 is TGTGCCAGCAGCTCGAACCCCATAGGCGTGGGCGAGCAGTACTTC. Its protein product is CASSSNPIGVGEQYF.

This clone came up once. The rearrangement links TRBV4-2 to TRBJ2-1; D is possibly TRBD2 (6 bases). The CDR3 contains 19 residues. Germline-derived CDR1 and CDR2 are LGHNA and YNFKEQ. The V end lost 1 base, the J end lost 0 bases, and 19 bases lay between the germline ends. DNA of the CDR3: TGTGCCAGCAGCCAAGGAGGGCTTGGGGACTCCCTCTCCTACAATGAGCAGTTCTTC. Translated: CASSQGGLGDSLSYNEQFF.

The chain carries TRBV7-8 and TRBJ2-7; D is ambiguous. The CDR3 spans 15 residues. The germline V gene has CDR1 SGHVS and CDR2 FQNEAQ. Trimming took 5 bases from V and 0 from J, leaving 14 bases between them. The CDR3 spells CASSPGQGYSYEQYF. DNA for the CDR3: TGTGCCAGCAGCCCTGGGCAAGGGTACTCCTACGAGCAGTACTTC.

This chain connects TRBV2 to TRBJ2-4; D gene unclear. The CDR3 is 13 amino acids. Germline V gene lookup returns CDR1 SNHLY and CDR2 FYNNEI. V was pared by 8 bases and J by 1 base, with 9 bases between. CDR3 in amino acids: CASGASAKNIQYF. CDR3 nucleotide sequence: TGTGCCAGCGGAGCCAGTGCCAAAAACATTCAGTACTTC.

This chain links TRBV11-2 with TRBJ1-1; unclear D gene. CDR3 length equals 15 residues. The V gene lost 3 bases and the J gene lost 4 bases, with 15 bases spanning the gap. Germline V gives CDR1 SGHAT, CDR2 FQNNGV. In nucleotides, the CDR3 is TGTGCCAGCAGCTTCGAGGTCTGGGGTTTCACTGAAGCTTTCTTT. Translation gives CASSFEVWGFTEAFF.

The genes are TRBV6-1 and TRBJ2-7, with D possibly TRBD1 on 6 matching bases. Germline V CDR1 and CDR2: MNHNS, SASEGT. The CDR3 spans 12 residues. The ends were cut back, 6 bases at V and 4 bases at J, with 10 bases in the middle. As DNA, the CDR3 is TGTGCCAGCAGCGAAACAGGGTACGAGCAGTACTTC. Its translation is CASSETGYEQYF.

V usage is TRBV2 and J usage is TRBJ2-7; TRBD1 is a possible D gene (6 bases). CDR3 length: 13 amino acids. V lost 8 bases, J lost 0 bases, and 11 bases lay in between. Germline V gives CDR1 SNHLY, CDR2 FYNNEI. The CDR3 bases are TGTGCCAGCGGAGAACAGGGCTCCTACGAGCAGTACTTC. As protein: CASGEQGSYEQYF.

V usage is TRBV4-1 and J usage is TRBJ2-7; D is uncertain. CDR1 and CDR2 from the germline V gene are MGHRA and YSYEKL. The CDR3 spans 16 residues. V gave up 4 bases and J gave up 0 bases, with 16 bases separating them. CDR3 in amino acids: CASSPPGQELSYEQYF. The CDR3 DNA follows: TGCGCCAGCAGCCCTCCTGGCCAGGAGCTCTCCTACGAGCAGTACTTC.

The chain combines TRBV5-1 with TRBJ1-3; TRBD1 aligns across 11 bases. The CDR3 is 19 residues long. With 3 bases clipped from V and 2 bases from J, the junction kept 13 bases outside the gene matches. The germline V gene encodes CDR1 SGHRS and CDR2 YFSETQ. The CDR3 sequence: CASSSSGTGGLNTGNTIYF. Here the CDR3 DNA reads TGCGCCAGCAGCTCCTCCGGGACAGGGGGTCTTAACACTGGAAACACCATATATTTT.

The gene calls are TRBV7-2 and TRBJ1-5; 9 bases map to TRBD1. The V gene end was trimmed by 7 bases and the J gene end by 3 bases; junction bases not matched to a gene: 7. This CDR3 contains 15 residues. Looked up from germline, CDR1 is SGHTA and CDR2 is FQGNSA. The CDR3 DNA is TGTGCCAGCACCCGGACAGGGGAGGCCAATCAGCCCCAGCATTTT. Translated: CASTRTGEANQPQHF.